This T cell receptor beta chain was found in a study of tumor-infiltrating lymphocytes in glioblastoma multiforme. Regarding the study as a whole: Clone frequencies may be distorted by unequal TCR transcripts per cell. No surface-marker sorting into functional T cell subtypes was done. TCR plus mutation findings rest on a single glioblastoma patient.

A remark on this clonotype: What it binds is unknown.

The V end was cut by 0 bases, the J end by 5 bases, with 14 bases between. The CDR3 extends over 15 amino acids. Germline V CDR1 and CDR2: SGHRS, YFSETQ. Multiple V-beta primers and a C-beta primer amplified TCRB from RNA. Input was approximately 0.48 ug total RNA, reverse-transcribed with a C-beta primer. MiXCR, run by TCRdb on the multiplex PCR reads, gives a single entry per CDR3 protein. The table records around 30,000 distinct CDR3 sequences, about 64% of them present only once. Sample: brain tumor tissue. The sequence derives from a male donor with glioblastoma. The chain combines TRBV5-1 with TRBJ1-1; D unclear. The CDR3 DNA is TGCGCCAGCAGCTTGGTCATGGTAGCAGAGACTGAAGCTTTCTTT. It encodes CASSLVMVAETEAFF.